The clone carrying this T cell receptor beta chain was counted only a few times. The antigen is unknown. Tregs were sorted as CD4+CD25+CD127-/low cells. Semi-nested PCR with Nested Universal Primer A followed constant-region reverse priming of full-length variable regions. MiXCR, applied by TCRdb to the 5' RACE reads, yields one record per CDR3 protein. The sample holds approximately 10,000 distinct CDR3 sequences, less than 30% seen once. Study results and limitations: Tumor-infiltrating Treg TCR alpha and beta sequences overlapped most with tumor naive CD4+ T cells, then blood naive. Tumor memory CD4+ T cell TCR gene usage was found to cluster with blood and lymph node memory CD4+ cells and with lymph node naive CD4+ cells.

Per germline, CDR1 SGHNT and CDR2 YYREEE (reference sequence). Trimming cost V 0 bases and J 5 bases, with 14 bases left between them. The CDR3 extends over 15 amino acids. The origin of this receptor is a female donor with breast cancer. The rearrangement uses TRBV5-4 and TRBJ1-1; D unresolved. Sequencing was carried out using Tregs sorted from blood. The CDR3 is CASSLGGESGTEAFF. The CDR3 DNA sequence: TGTGCCAGCAGCTTGGGGGGAGAATCGGGAACTGAAGCTTTCTTT. The whole variable domain, remainder taken from reference TRBV5-4 and TRBJ1-1, is ETGVTQSPTHLIKTRGQQVTLRCSSQSGHNTVSWYQQALGQGPQFIFQYYREEENGRGNFPPRFSGLQFPNYSSELNVNALELDDSALYLCASSLGGESGTEAFFGQGTRLTVV.